The 22 T cell receptor beta chains presented below share a single source sample, sequenced in a study of cytomegalovirus exposure and HLA in healthy donors. The primer mix had 60 Vbeta and 13 Jbeta primers. Some clones are missing from TCRdb's copy, which holds only in-frame ones; the method was immunoSEQ multiplex PCR. The data contain approximately 100,000 clones, about 80% of them seen just once; the ten biggest clones take up 2% to 3%. Sequencing was carried out using PBMCs. All receptors come from a female donor in good health and CMV-seronegative.

The V and J genes are TRBV27 and TRBJ1-2; 11 positions match TRBD1. The CDR3 loop spans 13 amino acids. V dropped 6 bases and J dropped 5; count of bases not matched to a gene: 2. The V gene's germline CDR1 is MNHEY and CDR2 SMNVEV (reference sequence). The chain's CDR3 is CASSGTGGYGYTF. The CDR3 coding sequence is TGTGCCAGCAGCGGGACAGGGGGGTATGGCTACACCTTC.

The DNA for the CDR3 is TGTGCCTGGAGCAAACCCGACAGTTTCTACTCCTACGAGCAGTACTTC. This sequence encodes CAWSKPDSFYSYEQYF. The gene calls are TRBV30 and TRBJ2-7; tentative D call: TRBD1 (5 bases). This CDR3 is 16 amino acids long. Germline lookup yields CDR1 GTSNPN and CDR2 SVGIG (reference sequence). Trimming pared 3 bases from V and 0 bases from J, leaving 18 bases between.

This clone has just one count. J is TRBJ2-1 and V is TRBV7-9, with 7 bases fitting TRBD1. In germline, CDR1 is SEHNR, CDR2 FQNEAQ (reference sequence). V gave up 6 bases and J gave up 4 bases; unmatched junction bases: 12. The length of the CDR3 is 16 residues. The CDR3 DNA reads as TGTGCCAGCAGTTCTCCGACTGCAGGGGGTTACAATGAGCAGTTCTTC. Translated: CASSSPTAGGYNEQFF.

This clone was counted between two and nine times. The V gene is TRBV6-6, the J gene TRBJ2-1; TRBD2 agrees at 10 bases. Germline CDR1 MNHNY, CDR2 SVGAGI (reference sequence). The CDR3 totals 15 residues. Unmatched junction bases numbered 6, after V lost 2 bases and J lost 8 bases. CDR3 DNA sequence: TGTGCCAGCAGTTACGATAGCGGGGGGTCCGATGAGCAGTTCTTC. Translation gives CASSYDSGGSDEQFF.

The V gene is TRBV19, the J gene TRBJ2-7, with a weak D call TRBD2 (6 bases). Germline V CDR1 and CDR2: LNHDA, SQIVND (reference sequence). The CDR3 consists of 18 residues. The germline V and J ends were trimmed by 0 bases and 5 bases, with 23 bases remaining between them. The CDR3 reads CASSIDLGGGAGRDEQYF. CDR3 DNA sequence: TGTGCCAGTAGTATAGATCTAGGTGGCGGGGCCGGTCGTGACGAGCAGTACTTC.

The chain carries TRBV29-1 and TRBJ2-1; TRBD2 agrees at 11 bases. Trimming cost V 4 bases and J 4 bases; bases outside gene matches: 3. Germline V gene lookup returns CDR1 SQVTM and CDR2 ANQGSEA. The CDR3 spans 14 residues. CDR3 loop: CSVVAGGIYNEQFF. Written as DNA, the CDR3 is TGCAGCGTTGTAGCGGGGGGGATTTACAATGAGCAGTTCTTC.

The V gene is TRBV20-1, the J gene TRBJ2-3; TRBD1 is a possible D gene (6 bases). Germline V gene data show CDR1 as DFQATT and CDR2 as SNEGSKA (reference sequence). V was trimmed by 8 bases and J by 6 bases, leaving 9 bases between them. The CDR3 is 10 amino acids. CDR3 nucleotide sequence: TGCAGTCTAGGGGGTGATACGCAGTATTTT. Translated, it gives CSLGGDTQYF.

V usage is TRBV5-1 and J usage is TRBJ2-5, with D possibly matching TRBD2 (6 bases). The J call could be wrong; TRBJ2-7 is a better fit for the DNA end. CDR1 is SGHRS, CDR2 YFSETQ, per germline. The CDR3 is 14 amino acids. Written as DNA, the CDR3 is TGCGCCAGCAGCTTGGGTCCGGAGGGCTACGAGCAGTACTTC. Protein product: CASSLGPEGYEQYF.

This chain links TRBV15 with TRBJ1-3; 7 bases are a match to TRBD1. CDR1 LNHNV and CDR2 YYDKDF come from the germline V gene (reference sequence). The CDR3 has 15 amino acids. The V and J ends lost 5 bases and 0 bases, in that order; junction bases with no gene match: 4. The CDR3 nucleotides are TGTGCCACCAGCCTTCAGGGGGGCTCTGGAAACACCATATATTTT. This sequence encodes CATSLQGGSGNTIYF.

The chain links TRBV2 to TRBJ2-5; 16 positions match TRBD2. Germline CDR1 is SNHLY and CDR2 is FYNNEI. The V segment lost 7 bases and the J segment 4 bases; nucleotides outside the gene matches: 12. There are 18 residues in the CDR3. The CDR3 here is CASMRPGLAGGLRETQYF. In nucleotides, the CDR3 is TGTGCCAGCATGAGGCCGGGACTAGCGGGGGGGCTGCGAGAGACCCAGTACTTC.

As concerns this clone: The sample contains more than one DNA sequence encoding this CDR3. This sequence joins TRBV5-1 and TRBJ2-3, with D perhaps TRBD2 (6 bases). V lost 0 bases, J lost 0 bases, and 8 bases lay in between. This CDR3 comprises 15 residues. Germline assignment: CDR1 SGHRS and CDR2 YFSETQ. The CDR3 spells CASSLAGTSTDTQYF. The DNA of the CDR3 is TGCGCCAGCAGCTTGGCTGGGACTAGCACAGATACGCAGTATTTT.

The chain combines TRBV6-1 with TRBJ2-7, with D possibly being TRBD2 (6 bases). V lost 8 bases and J lost 5, with 19 bases in between. This CDR3 comprises 14 residues. Germline V CDR1 and CDR2: MNHNS, SASEGT. The CDR3 nucleotides read TGTGCCAGCCCCCGGGACGGGGGAATGAACGAGCAGTACTTC. As protein: CASPRDGGMNEQYF.

This chain uses TRBV6-6 with TRBJ1-2; 7 nucleotides agree with TRBD1. V dropped 0 bases and J dropped 1; count of bases not matched to a gene: 5. Germline V gene sequence: CDR1 MNHNY, CDR2 SVGAGI (reference sequence). The CDR3 contains 16 residues. The CDR3 DNA follows: TGTGCCAGCAGTTACTCACAGGGGATCCGTAACTATGGCTACACCTTC. It encodes CASSYSQGIRNYGYTF.

V is TRBV19 and J is TRBJ2-2, with D possibly matching TRBD1 (6 bases). The CDR3 length is 16 residues. V gave up 2 bases and J gave up 1 base, with 11 bases separating them. Germline CDR1 and CDR2: LNHDA and SQIVND (reference sequence). The CDR3 loop is CASSINRVGNTGELFF. CDR3 DNA: TGTGCCAGTAGTATAAACAGGGTTGGGAACACCGGGGAGCTGTTTTTT.

The chain uses TRBV6-6 and TRBJ2-5, with TRBD1 matching over 7 bases. Per germline, CDR1 MNHNY and CDR2 SVGAGI (reference sequence). The CDR3 covers 14 residues. The V gene end was trimmed by 7 bases and the J gene end by 3 bases; junction bases not matched to a gene: 8. DNA of the CDR3: TGTGCCAGCAAGCTAAGGACAGGAGAAGAGACCCAGTACTTC. It yields the protein CASKLRTGEETQYF.

In nucleotides, the CDR3 is TGCAGGCCCAGGGGAGCAGATACGCAGTATTTT. It is translated as CRPRGADTQYF. The chain combines TRBV20-1 with TRBJ2-3, with D possibly being TRBD1 (6 bases). Germline V lookup: CDR1 DFQATT, CDR2 SNEGSKA (reference sequence). The CDR3 extends over 11 amino acids.

Concerning this clone itself: Here the CDR3 omits its conserved ending phenylalanine or tryptophan, so a read error is the likely source. V gene TRBV2 combines with J gene TRBJ1-6; D is perhaps TRBD1 (5 bases). In germline, CDR1 is SNHLY, CDR2 FYNNEI. The CDR3 has 16 amino acids. Deletions cut 7 bases from V and 8 bases from J, with 21 bases between. CDR3 nucleotides: TGTGCCAGCAAAGGGGCAGCCGGGGTGCGGGATTCACCCCTCCACTCT. Translating it yields CASKGAAGVRDSPLHS.

This clone was seen just once. The V gene is TRBV7-9, the J gene TRBJ1-2; a possible D gene is TRBD1 (6 bases). The CDR3 covers 18 residues. V lost 1 base and J 0 bases, leaving 18 bases between the germline ends. Germline V gene lookup returns CDR1 SEHNR and CDR2 FQNEAQ (reference sequence). For the CDR3, the DNA is TGTGCCAGCAGCTTAGTACTTGGACAGACCTTTACTAACTATGGCTACACCTTC. It is translated as CASSLVLGQTFTNYGYTF.

The CDR3 region has the DNA TGCAGCGTTGAAGAGGGGGCCCGATCGGAGACCCAGTACTTC. Protein product: CSVEEGARSETQYF. The chain employs TRBV29-1 and TRBJ2-5; possible D gene TRBD1, 6 bases. The V end lost 0 bases, the J end lost 5 bases, and 13 bases lay between the germline ends. This CDR3 contains 14 residues. Germline CDR1 reads SQVTM; CDR2 reads ANQGSEA.

The chain recombines TRBV19 with TRBJ2-7; a weak D match, TRBD1 (5 bases). The V and J ends lost 3 bases and 3 bases respectively, with 12 bases between them. Germline lookup yields CDR1 LNHDA and CDR2 SQIVND (reference sequence). The CDR3 contains 14 residues. The CDR3 DNA follows: TGTGCCAGTAGTATGGGGCTGGCGGACTACGAGCAGTACTTC. Amino acids: CASSMGLADYEQYF.

This rearrangement joins TRBV11-2 to TRBJ1-6; the D is unclear. CDR1 and CDR2 from the germline V gene are SGHAT and FQNNGV. This CDR3 has 15 amino acids. V was trimmed by 4 bases and J by 7 bases, leaving 14 bases between them. Here the CDR3 reads CASSSPPGQNSPLHF. The CDR3 nucleotides are TGTGCCAGCAGCTCCCCCCCTGGCCAAAATTCACCCCTCCACTTT.

V and J are TRBV5-4 and TRBJ2-7; D not certain. The CDR3 spans 13 residues. The germline CDR1 and CDR2 sequences are SGHNT and YYREEE (reference sequence). V was cut by 2 bases and J by 0 bases, with 6 bases left in between. CDR3 region: CASSLVDSYEQYF. CDR3 sequence (DNA): TGTGCCAGCAGCTTAGTAGACTCCTACGAGCAGTACTTC.